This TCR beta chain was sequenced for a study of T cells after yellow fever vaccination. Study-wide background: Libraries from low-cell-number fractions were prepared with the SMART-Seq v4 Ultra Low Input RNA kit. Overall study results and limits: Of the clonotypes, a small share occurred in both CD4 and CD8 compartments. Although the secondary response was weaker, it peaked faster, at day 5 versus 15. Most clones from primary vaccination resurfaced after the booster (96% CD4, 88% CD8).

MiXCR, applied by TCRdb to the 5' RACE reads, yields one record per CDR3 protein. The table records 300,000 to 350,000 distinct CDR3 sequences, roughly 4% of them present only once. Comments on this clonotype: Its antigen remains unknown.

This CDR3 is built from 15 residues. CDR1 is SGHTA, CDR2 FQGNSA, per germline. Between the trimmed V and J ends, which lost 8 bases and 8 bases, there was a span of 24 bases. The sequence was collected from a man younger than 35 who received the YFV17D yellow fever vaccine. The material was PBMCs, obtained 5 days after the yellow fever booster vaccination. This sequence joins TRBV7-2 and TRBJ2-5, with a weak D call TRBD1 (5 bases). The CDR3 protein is CASSNAQGSPSTQYF. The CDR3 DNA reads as TGTGCCAGCTCCAACGCCCAGGGATCCCCAAGTACCCAGTACTTC. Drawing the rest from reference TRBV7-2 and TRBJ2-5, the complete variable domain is GAGVSQSPSNKVTEKGKDVELRCDPISGHTALYWYRQSLGQGLEFLIYFQGNSAPDKSGLPSDRFSAERTGGSVSTLTIQRTQQEDSAVYLCASSNAQGSPSTQYFGPGTRLLVL.